These 25 T cell receptor beta chains share one sample of origin, sequenced in a study of PD-1 blockade in classical Hodgkin lymphoma. The table came from immunoSEQ multiplex PCR; TCRdb's copy has only in-frame clones and leaves some out. Altogether roughly 90,000 clones are present, nearly 85% being singletons, with the ten largest covering approximately 17%. Time point specified: cycle 4 day 1 (C4D1), after more than five weeks of nivolumab. Every patient had relapsed following autologous stem cell transplantation, and cohorts differed in brentuximab vedotin exposure. The sample in question was peripheral blood mononuclear cells (PBMCs), obtained before the fourth cycle of nivolumab. The receptors originated from a human donor with classical Hodgkin lymphoma.

This chain links TRBV28 with TRBJ1-5, with D tentatively TRBD1 (5 bases). This CDR3 has 16 residues. V was trimmed by 7 bases and J by 1 base, leaving 17 bases between them. Germline V gene sequence: CDR1 MDHEN, CDR2 SYDVKM. The CDR3 coding sequence is TGTGCCAGCAATAAAAGGGTAGGACAAAGCAATCAGCCCCAGCATTTT. Protein sequence: CASNKRVGQSNQPQHF.

The chain combines TRBV7-8 with TRBJ2-7; TRBD1 agrees at 7 bases. This CDR3 has 16 residues. Germline CDR1 and CDR2: SGHVS and FQNEAQ. Germline trimming cut 4 bases from V and 1 base from J; bases unmatched to any gene: 10. This CDR3 reads CASSSAGTVKSYEQYF. The CDR3 coding sequence is TGTGCCAGCAGCTCTGCCGGGACAGTAAAGTCCTACGAGCAGTACTTC.

The chain recombines TRBV6-1 with TRBJ1-2, with D hard to call. Trimming removed 6 bases from V and 8 bases from J, with 13 bases in between. The CDR3 has 12 amino acids. Germline V lookup: CDR1 MNHNS, CDR2 SASEGT. The CDR3 sequence is CASSQTARGYTF. The CDR3 DNA reads TGTGCCAGCAGCCAGACGGCGAGGGGCTACACCTTC.

This clone was observed a handful of times. The chain employs TRBV6-5 and TRBJ1-2; no firm D call. CDR1 and CDR2 from the germline V gene are MNHEY and SVGAGI. The CDR3 length is 12 residues. V lost 7 bases to trimming and J lost 8 bases, with 14 bases between them. The CDR3 here is CASTVGGRGYTF. CDR3 nucleotide sequence: TGTGCCAGCACGGTGGGAGGACGCGGCTACACCTTC.

For this clone: An end of the junction does not agree with germline; a read error may underlie this. This chain links TRBV19 with TRBJ1-1; 7 bases match TRBD1. Germline V gene sequence: CDR1 LNHDA, CDR2 SQIVND (reference sequence). The CDR3 totals 15 residues. This chain's CDR3 is CASSVETGLNTEAFF. In DNA, the CDR3 is TGTGCCAGTAGTGTAGAGACAGGGCTGAACACTGAAGCTTTCTTT.

The V and J genes are TRBV5-4 and TRBJ2-3; D is tentatively TRBD1 or TRBD2 (7 bases each). The CDR3 covers 18 residues. Germline CDR1 SGHNT, CDR2 YYREEE (reference sequence). Trimming stripped 4 bases from V and 2 bases from J, with 23 bases between. CDR3 amino acids: CASSPGGGGGTLTDTQYF. In DNA, the CDR3 is TGTGCCAGCAGCCCGGGGGGAGGGGGCGGTACCCTCACAGATACGCAGTATTTT.

J is TRBJ1-1 and V is TRBV2; TRBD1 aligns across 8 bases. This CDR3 contains 16 residues. The junction had 7 bases not matched to a gene; V was cut back by 4 bases and J by 0 bases. CDR1 and CDR2 from the germline V gene are SNHLY and FYNNEI. CDR3 sequence: CASSATDRVMNTEAFF. The DNA of the CDR3 is TGTGCCAGCAGTGCAACGGACAGGGTCATGAACACTGAAGCTTTCTTT.

The chain has TRBV29-1 and TRBJ2-1; the match to TRBD1 covers 9 bases. CDR1 is SQVTM and CDR2 is ANQGSEA in the germline V gene. V lost 4 bases and J lost 5; bases outside the gene matches: 6. CDR3 length: 14 residues. DNA for the CDR3: TGCAGCGTTGGTTCGGGACAGGGTGACAATGAGCAGTTCTTC. Translation gives CSVGSGQGDNEQFF.

V usage is TRBV5-5 and J usage is TRBJ2-7, with D uncertain. Between the trimmed V and J ends, which lost 3 bases and 3 bases, there was a span of 10 bases. There are 13 residues in the CDR3. Germline V CDR1 and CDR2: SGHKS, YYEKEE (reference sequence). The CDR3 region is CASSSLGRYEQYF. CDR3 DNA sequence: TGTGCCAGCAGCTCCCTCGGTCGCTACGAGCAGTACTTC.

J is TRBJ1-2 and V is TRBV14; 8 nucleotides agree with TRBD1. J was trimmed by 5 bases and V by 4 bases; bases with no gene match: 0. The V gene's germline CDR1 is SGHDN and CDR2 FVKESK. The CDR3 is made up of 12 amino acids. CDR3 amino acids: CASSRTGYGYTF. The CDR3 DNA sequence: TGTGCCAGCAGCCGGACAGGGTATGGCTACACCTTC. Full variable domain (missing parts from reference TRBV14 and TRBJ1-2): EAGVTQFPSHSVIEKGQTVTLRCDPISGHDNLYWYRRVMGKEIKFLLHFVKESKQDESGMPNNRFLAERTGGTYSTLKVQPAELEDSGVYFCASSRTGYGYTFGSGTRLTVV.

V is TRBV2 and J is TRBJ2-5; TRBD2 matches 8 bases. CDR3 size: 16 residues. J gave up 5 bases and V 5 bases, and 13 bases lay outside the gene matches. Germline assignment: CDR1 SNHLY and CDR2 FYNNEI. CDR3 bases: TGTGCCAGCAGTATAAGCGGGAGTAGGGGTGGGGAGACCCAGTACTTC. It yields the protein CASSISGSRGGETQYF.

By frequency in the sample, this clone is medium-sized. The chain employs TRBV5-4 and TRBJ2-2; TRBD2 might be the D (7 bases). The CDR3 extends over 15 amino acids. Germline CDR1 reads SGHNT; CDR2 reads YYREEE (reference sequence). Trimming left V 6 bases short and J 7 bases short, with 19 bases between. The CDR3 DNA is TGTGCCAGCACCAAAGGGAGGGGGGAAAACGGGGAGCTGTTTTTT. This gives the protein CASTKGRGENGELFF.

A word on this clone: At one of its ends the junction is not consistent with the germline gene, which may arise from a read error. This chain links TRBV14 with TRBJ2-5; D not resolved. This CDR3 spans 14 amino acids. From germline, CDR1 is SGHDN and CDR2 FVKESK. The CDR3: CASSQVLGQGTQYF. CDR3 in DNA: TGTGCCAGCAGCCAAGTATTAGGTCAAGGGACCCAGTACTTC.

This clone was picked up a small number of times. The CDR3: CASSPLADEAFF. DNA for the CDR3: TGTGCCAGCAGTCCTTTGGCAGATGAAGCTTTCTTT. This rearrangement joins TRBV4-2 to TRBJ1-1, with D uncertain. Germline loops: CDR1 LGHNA, CDR2 YNFKEQ. The CDR3 contains 12 residues. Trimming pared 6 bases from V and 7 bases from J, leaving 12 bases between.

The chain employs TRBV10-3 and TRBJ2-1; the D gene could be TRBD1 or TRBD2 (6 bases each). Germline-derived CDR1 and CDR2 are ENHRY and SYGVKD. The CDR3 extends over 12 amino acids. V was cut by 5 bases and J by 8 bases, with 10 bases left in between. CDR3 nucleotide sequence: TGTGCCATCAGTCCGAGGGGGGATGAGCAGTTCTTC. Encoded protein: CAISPRGDEQFF.

This rearrangement joins TRBV25-1 to TRBJ1-5; TRBD1 aligns across 8 bases. V was clipped by 1 base and J by 6 bases; unmatched bases: 5. The CDR3 is made up of 15 amino acids. Per germline, CDR1 MGHDK and CDR2 SYGVNS. CDR3 loop: CASSESGGVGQPQHF. The CDR3 DNA follows: TGTGCCAGCAGTGAATCAGGGGGCGTCGGTCAGCCCCAGCATTTT.

The chain has TRBV5-6 and TRBJ2-3; possibly TRBD1 for D (6 bases). The CDR3 contains 13 residues. V lost 0 bases and J lost 5, with 7 bases in between. Germline V gives CDR1 SGHDT, CDR2 YYEEEE. The CDR3 nucleotides are TGTGCCAGCAGCTTGGACAGGGAAGATACGCAGTATTTT. Amino acids: CASSLDREDTQYF. Together with reference TRBV5-6 and TRBJ2-3, the CDR3 gives the full variable domain: DAGVTQSPTHLIKTRGQQVTLRCSPKSGHDTVSWYQQALGQGPQFIFQYYEEEERQRGNFPDRFSGHQFPNYSSELNVNALLLGDSALYLCASSLDREDTQYFGPGTRLTVL.

The chain recombines TRBV5-1 with TRBJ2-1; TRBD2 aligns across 14 bases. Germline CDR1 SGHRS, CDR2 YFSETQ. The CDR3 length is 18 residues. V shed 1 base and J 4 bases; nucleotides not matched to a gene: 7. CDR3 nucleotides: TGCGCCAGCAGCTTGCCCCCCGGGACTAGCGGGAGTTACAATGAGCAGTTCTTC. It specifies CASSLPPGTSGSYNEQFF.

This rearrangement joins TRBV7-2 to TRBJ2-1, with 15 bases lining up with TRBD2. Germline CDR1 SGHTA, CDR2 FQGNSA. Trimming at V came to 5 bases and at J to 7 bases, leaving 6 bases not matched to a gene. The CDR3 contains 16 residues. The CDR3 protein is CASSPPGLAGGNEQFF. The CDR3 nucleotides are TGTGCCAGCAGCCCCCCGGGACTAGCGGGAGGAAATGAGCAGTTCTTC.

This chain connects TRBV7-2 to TRBJ1-2; D may be TRBD1 (5 bases). Trimming cost V 1 base and J 4 bases, with 10 bases left between them. The CDR3 runs to 14 residues. CDR1 and CDR2 (germline): SGHTA, FQGNSA. Written as DNA, the CDR3 is TGTGCCAGCAGCTTAGGCCAGGGCCTCTATGGCTACACCTTC. This codes for CASSLGQGLYGYTF.

This chain joins TRBV27 and TRBJ2-1, with 10 bases identical to TRBD2. V shed 7 bases and J 9 bases; nucleotides not matched to a gene: 6. Per germline, CDR1 MNHEY and CDR2 SMNVEV (reference sequence). CDR3 length equals 13 residues. CDR3 nucleotide sequence: TGTGCCAGCATGCTAGCGGGAGTCGGTGAGCAGTTCTTC. It yields the protein CASMLAGVGEQFF.

V is TRBV11-2 and J is TRBJ2-1; no firm D call. V lost 3 bases to trimming and J lost 2 bases, with 14 bases between them. The CDR3 has 16 amino acids. Germline CDR1 and CDR2: SGHAT and FQNNGV. CDR3 DNA sequence: TGTGCCAGCAGCTTGCTAAGCTGGCGAGCCTACAATGAGCAGTTCTTC. Translation gives CASSLLSWRAYNEQFF.

This rearrangement joins TRBV9 to TRBJ2-3; D gene unclear. This CDR3 contains 12 residues. The germline V gene has CDR1 SGDLS and CDR2 YYNGEE. V shed 4 bases and J shed 5 bases, with 8 bases lying between them. CDR3 region: CASSPTKDTQYF. CDR3 bases: TGTGCCAGCAGCCCTACGAAAGATACGCAGTATTTT.

This clone appeared a few times. The chain carries TRBV6-1 and TRBJ2-3; the D gene is possibly TRBD2 (5 bases). This CDR3 has 13 amino acids. In germline, CDR1 is MNHNS, CDR2 SASEGT. Trimming left V 7 bases short and J 1 base short, with 9 bases between. CDR3 protein: CASTGLGTDTQYF. CDR3 DNA sequence: TGTGCCAGCACGGGGTTAGGCACAGATACGCAGTATTTT.

The rearrangement uses TRBV10-2 and TRBJ2-7, with 8 bases fitting TRBD1. The CDR3 covers 14 residues. V trimming: 6 bases; J trimming: 2 bases; junction bases outside the gene matches: 6. Germline V gene lookup returns CDR1 WSHSY and CDR2 SAAADI. The CDR3 bases are TGCGCCAGCAGCTCCGGACAGGGCCCCTACGAGCAGTACTTC. Protein sequence: CASSSGQGPYEQYF.